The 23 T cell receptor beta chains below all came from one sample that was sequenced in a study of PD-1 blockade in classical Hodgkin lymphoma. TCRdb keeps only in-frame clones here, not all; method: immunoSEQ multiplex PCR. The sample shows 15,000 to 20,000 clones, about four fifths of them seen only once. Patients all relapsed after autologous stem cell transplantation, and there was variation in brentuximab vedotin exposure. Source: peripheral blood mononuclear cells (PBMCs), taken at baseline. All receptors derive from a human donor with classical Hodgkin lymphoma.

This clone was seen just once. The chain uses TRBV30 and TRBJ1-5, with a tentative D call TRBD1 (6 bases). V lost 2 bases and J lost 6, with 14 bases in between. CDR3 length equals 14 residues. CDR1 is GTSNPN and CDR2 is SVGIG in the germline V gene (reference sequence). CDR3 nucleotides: TGTGCCTGGAGTATTCAGGGGAGGGGTCAGCCCCAGCATTTT. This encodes CAWSIQGRGQPQHF.

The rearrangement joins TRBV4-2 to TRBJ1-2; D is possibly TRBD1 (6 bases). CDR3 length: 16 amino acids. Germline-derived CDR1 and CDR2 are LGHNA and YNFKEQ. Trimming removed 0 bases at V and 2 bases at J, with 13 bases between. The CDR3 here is CASSQDLDRLNYGYTF. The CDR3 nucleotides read TGTGCCAGCAGCCAAGATCTTGACAGGCTCAACTATGGCTACACCTTC.

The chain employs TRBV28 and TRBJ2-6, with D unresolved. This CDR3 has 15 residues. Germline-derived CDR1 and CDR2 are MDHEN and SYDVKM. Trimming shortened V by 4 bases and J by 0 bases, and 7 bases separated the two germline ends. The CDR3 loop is CASSSAYSGANVLTF. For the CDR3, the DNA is TGTGCCAGCAGTTCGGCCTACTCTGGGGCCAACGTCCTGACTTTC.

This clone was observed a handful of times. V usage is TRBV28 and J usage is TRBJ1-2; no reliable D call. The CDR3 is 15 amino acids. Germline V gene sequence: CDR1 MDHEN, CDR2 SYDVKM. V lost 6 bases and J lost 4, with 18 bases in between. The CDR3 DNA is TGTGCCAGCAGAAGCATACCCCCCAAGGGCTATGGCTACACCTTC. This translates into CASRSIPPKGYGYTF.

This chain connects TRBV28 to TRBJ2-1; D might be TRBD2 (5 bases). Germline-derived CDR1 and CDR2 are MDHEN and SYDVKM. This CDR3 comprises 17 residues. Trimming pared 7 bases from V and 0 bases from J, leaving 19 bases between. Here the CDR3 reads CASTHRSAESSYNEQFF. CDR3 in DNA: TGTGCCAGCACCCATAGGTCAGCGGAGAGCTCCTACAATGAGCAGTTCTTC.

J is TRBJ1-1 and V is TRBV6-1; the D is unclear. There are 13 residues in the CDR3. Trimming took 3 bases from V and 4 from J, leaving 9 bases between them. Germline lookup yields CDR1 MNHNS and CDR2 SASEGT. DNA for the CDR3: TGTGCCAGCAGTGAGGAAAGAATCACTGAAGCTTTCTTT. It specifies CASSEERITEAFF.

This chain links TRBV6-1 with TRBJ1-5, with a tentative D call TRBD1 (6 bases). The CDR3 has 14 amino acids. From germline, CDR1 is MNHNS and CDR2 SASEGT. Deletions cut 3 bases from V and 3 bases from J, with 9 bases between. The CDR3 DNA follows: TGTGCCAGCAGTGACAGGGGTAACAATCAGCCCCAGCATTTT. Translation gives CASSDRGNNQPQHF.

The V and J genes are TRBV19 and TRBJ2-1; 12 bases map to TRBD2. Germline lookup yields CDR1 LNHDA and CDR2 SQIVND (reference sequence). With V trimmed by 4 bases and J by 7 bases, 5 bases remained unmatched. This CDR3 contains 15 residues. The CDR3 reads CASSNGLAGKNEQFF. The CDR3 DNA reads TGTGCCAGTAGTAACGGACTAGCGGGAAAAAATGAGCAGTTCTTC.

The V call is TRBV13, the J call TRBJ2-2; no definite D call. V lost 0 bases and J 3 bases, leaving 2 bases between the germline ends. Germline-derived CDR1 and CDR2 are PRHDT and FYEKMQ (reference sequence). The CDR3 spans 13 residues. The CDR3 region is CASSLGDTGELFF. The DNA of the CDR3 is TGTGCCAGCAGCTTAGGAGACACCGGGGAGCTGTTTTTT.

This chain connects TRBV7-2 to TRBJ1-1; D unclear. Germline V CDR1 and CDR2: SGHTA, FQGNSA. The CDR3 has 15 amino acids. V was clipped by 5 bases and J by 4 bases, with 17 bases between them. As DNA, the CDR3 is TGTGCCAGCAGCGTCAAACCGAGTTCGGGCACTGAAGCTTTCTTT. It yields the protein CASSVKPSSGTEAFF.

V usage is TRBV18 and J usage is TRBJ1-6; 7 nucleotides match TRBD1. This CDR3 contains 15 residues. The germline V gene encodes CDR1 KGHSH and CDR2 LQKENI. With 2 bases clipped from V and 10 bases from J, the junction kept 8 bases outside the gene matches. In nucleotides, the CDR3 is TGTGCCAGCTCACCAGGACAGGCTTCCGAATCACCCCTCCACTTT. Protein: CASSPGQASESPLHF.

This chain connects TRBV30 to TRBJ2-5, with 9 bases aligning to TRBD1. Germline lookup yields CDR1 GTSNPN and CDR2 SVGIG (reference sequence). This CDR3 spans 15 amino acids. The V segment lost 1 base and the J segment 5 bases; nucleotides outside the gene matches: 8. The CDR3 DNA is TGTGCCTGGAGTGCCGGGGACAGGGTCGGGGAGACCCAGTACTTC. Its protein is CAWSAGDRVGETQYF.

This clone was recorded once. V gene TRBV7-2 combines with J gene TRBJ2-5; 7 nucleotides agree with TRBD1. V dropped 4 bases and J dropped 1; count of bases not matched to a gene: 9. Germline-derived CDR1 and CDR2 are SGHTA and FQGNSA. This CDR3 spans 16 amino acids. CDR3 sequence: CASSSLGAGGQETQYF. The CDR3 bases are TGTGCCAGCAGCTCCCTTGGAGCAGGGGGCCAAGAGACCCAGTACTTC. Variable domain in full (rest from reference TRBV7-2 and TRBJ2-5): GAGVSQSPSNKVTEKGKDVELRCDPISGHTALYWYRQSLGQGLEFLIYFQGNSAPDKSGLPSDRFSAERTGGSVSTLTIQRTQQEDSAVYLCASSSLGAGGQETQYFGPGTRLLVL.

Here the CDR3 DNA reads TGTGCCAGCAGTTATAGTGGGAGCGCCTACAATGAGCAGTTCTTC. Residues: CASSYSGSAYNEQFF. This chain uses TRBV6-6 with TRBJ2-1, with D possibly matching TRBD2 (5 bases). CDR3 length: 15 residues. In germline, CDR1 is MNHNY, CDR2 SVGAGI (reference sequence). Trimming pared 3 bases from V and 2 bases from J, leaving 11 bases between.

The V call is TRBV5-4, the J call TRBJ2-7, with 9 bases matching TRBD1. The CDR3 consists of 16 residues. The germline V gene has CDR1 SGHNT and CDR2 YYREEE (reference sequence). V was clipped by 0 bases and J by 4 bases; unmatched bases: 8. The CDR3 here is CASSLAGGTGPYEQYF. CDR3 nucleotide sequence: TGTGCCAGCAGCTTGGCCGGGGGGACAGGGCCTTACGAGCAGTACTTC.

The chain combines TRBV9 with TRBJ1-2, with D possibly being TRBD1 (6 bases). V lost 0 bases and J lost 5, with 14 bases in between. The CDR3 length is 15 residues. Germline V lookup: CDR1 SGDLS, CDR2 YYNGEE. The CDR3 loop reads CASSVAQDRGYGYTF. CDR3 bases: TGTGCCAGCAGCGTAGCCCAGGACAGAGGGTATGGCTACACCTTC.

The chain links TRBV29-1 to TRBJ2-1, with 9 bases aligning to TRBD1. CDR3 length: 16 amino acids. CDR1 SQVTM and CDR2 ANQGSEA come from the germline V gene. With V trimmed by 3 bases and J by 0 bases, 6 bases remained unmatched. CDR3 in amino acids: CSVEPDRGSSYNEQFF. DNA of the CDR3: TGCAGCGTTGAGCCCGACAGGGGGAGCTCCTACAATGAGCAGTTCTTC.

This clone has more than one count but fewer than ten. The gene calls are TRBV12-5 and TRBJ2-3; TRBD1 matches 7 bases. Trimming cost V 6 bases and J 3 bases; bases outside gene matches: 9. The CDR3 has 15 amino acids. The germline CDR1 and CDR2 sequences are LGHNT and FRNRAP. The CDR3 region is CASGPTGDVTDTQYF. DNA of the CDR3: TGTGCTAGTGGACCTACAGGGGATGTGACAGATACGCAGTATTTT.

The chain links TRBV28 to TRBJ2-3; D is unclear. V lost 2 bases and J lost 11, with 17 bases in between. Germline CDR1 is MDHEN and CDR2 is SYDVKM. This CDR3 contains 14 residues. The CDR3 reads CASSLGPRTEKQYF. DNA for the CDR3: TGTGCCAGCAGTTTAGGCCCCAGAACAGAGAAGCAGTATTTT. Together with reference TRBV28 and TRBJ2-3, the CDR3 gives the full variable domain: DVKVTQSSRYLVKRTGEKVFLECVQDMDHENMFWYRQDPGLGLRLIYFSYDVKMKEKGDIPEGYSVSREKKERFSLILESASTNQTSMYLCASSLGPRTEKQYFGPGTRLTVL.

The CDR3 is CASSMIRGAYQETQYF. The CDR3 coding sequence is TGTGCCAGTAGTATGATCCGGGGCGCGTACCAAGAGACCCAGTACTTC. The chain couples TRBV19 to TRBJ2-5, with D tentatively TRBD1 or TRBD2 (5 bases each). CDR1 is LNHDA, CDR2 SQIVND, per germline (reference sequence). The CDR3 spans 16 residues. The ends were cut back, 3 bases at V and 0 bases at J, with 14 bases in the middle.

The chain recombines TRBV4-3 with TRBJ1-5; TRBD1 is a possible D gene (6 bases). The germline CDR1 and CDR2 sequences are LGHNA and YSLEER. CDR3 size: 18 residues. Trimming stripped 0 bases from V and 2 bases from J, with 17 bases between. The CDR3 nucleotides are TGCGCCAGCAGCCAAGATTGGGGGGGATCAGGGGGCAATCAGCCCCAGCATTTT. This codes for CASSQDWGGSGGNQPQHF.

CDR3 protein: CAISEVGTGVVNEQFF. Here the CDR3 DNA reads TGTGCCATCAGTGAGGTGGGGACAGGGGTCGTCAATGAGCAGTTCTTC. The chain employs TRBV10-3 and TRBJ2-1, with 10 bases that match TRBD1. The CDR3 runs 16 residues. CDR1 is ENHRY and CDR2 is SYGVKD in the germline V gene. V was clipped by 2 bases and J by 6 bases; unmatched bases: 7.

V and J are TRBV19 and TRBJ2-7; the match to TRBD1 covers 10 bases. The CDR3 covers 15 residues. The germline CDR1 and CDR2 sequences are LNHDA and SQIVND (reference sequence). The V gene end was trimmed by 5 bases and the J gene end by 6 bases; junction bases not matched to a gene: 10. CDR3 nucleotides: TGTGCCAGTAGTCCTTTGGAGGGACAGGGGTTCGAGCAGTACTTC. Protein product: CASSPLEGQGFEQYF.